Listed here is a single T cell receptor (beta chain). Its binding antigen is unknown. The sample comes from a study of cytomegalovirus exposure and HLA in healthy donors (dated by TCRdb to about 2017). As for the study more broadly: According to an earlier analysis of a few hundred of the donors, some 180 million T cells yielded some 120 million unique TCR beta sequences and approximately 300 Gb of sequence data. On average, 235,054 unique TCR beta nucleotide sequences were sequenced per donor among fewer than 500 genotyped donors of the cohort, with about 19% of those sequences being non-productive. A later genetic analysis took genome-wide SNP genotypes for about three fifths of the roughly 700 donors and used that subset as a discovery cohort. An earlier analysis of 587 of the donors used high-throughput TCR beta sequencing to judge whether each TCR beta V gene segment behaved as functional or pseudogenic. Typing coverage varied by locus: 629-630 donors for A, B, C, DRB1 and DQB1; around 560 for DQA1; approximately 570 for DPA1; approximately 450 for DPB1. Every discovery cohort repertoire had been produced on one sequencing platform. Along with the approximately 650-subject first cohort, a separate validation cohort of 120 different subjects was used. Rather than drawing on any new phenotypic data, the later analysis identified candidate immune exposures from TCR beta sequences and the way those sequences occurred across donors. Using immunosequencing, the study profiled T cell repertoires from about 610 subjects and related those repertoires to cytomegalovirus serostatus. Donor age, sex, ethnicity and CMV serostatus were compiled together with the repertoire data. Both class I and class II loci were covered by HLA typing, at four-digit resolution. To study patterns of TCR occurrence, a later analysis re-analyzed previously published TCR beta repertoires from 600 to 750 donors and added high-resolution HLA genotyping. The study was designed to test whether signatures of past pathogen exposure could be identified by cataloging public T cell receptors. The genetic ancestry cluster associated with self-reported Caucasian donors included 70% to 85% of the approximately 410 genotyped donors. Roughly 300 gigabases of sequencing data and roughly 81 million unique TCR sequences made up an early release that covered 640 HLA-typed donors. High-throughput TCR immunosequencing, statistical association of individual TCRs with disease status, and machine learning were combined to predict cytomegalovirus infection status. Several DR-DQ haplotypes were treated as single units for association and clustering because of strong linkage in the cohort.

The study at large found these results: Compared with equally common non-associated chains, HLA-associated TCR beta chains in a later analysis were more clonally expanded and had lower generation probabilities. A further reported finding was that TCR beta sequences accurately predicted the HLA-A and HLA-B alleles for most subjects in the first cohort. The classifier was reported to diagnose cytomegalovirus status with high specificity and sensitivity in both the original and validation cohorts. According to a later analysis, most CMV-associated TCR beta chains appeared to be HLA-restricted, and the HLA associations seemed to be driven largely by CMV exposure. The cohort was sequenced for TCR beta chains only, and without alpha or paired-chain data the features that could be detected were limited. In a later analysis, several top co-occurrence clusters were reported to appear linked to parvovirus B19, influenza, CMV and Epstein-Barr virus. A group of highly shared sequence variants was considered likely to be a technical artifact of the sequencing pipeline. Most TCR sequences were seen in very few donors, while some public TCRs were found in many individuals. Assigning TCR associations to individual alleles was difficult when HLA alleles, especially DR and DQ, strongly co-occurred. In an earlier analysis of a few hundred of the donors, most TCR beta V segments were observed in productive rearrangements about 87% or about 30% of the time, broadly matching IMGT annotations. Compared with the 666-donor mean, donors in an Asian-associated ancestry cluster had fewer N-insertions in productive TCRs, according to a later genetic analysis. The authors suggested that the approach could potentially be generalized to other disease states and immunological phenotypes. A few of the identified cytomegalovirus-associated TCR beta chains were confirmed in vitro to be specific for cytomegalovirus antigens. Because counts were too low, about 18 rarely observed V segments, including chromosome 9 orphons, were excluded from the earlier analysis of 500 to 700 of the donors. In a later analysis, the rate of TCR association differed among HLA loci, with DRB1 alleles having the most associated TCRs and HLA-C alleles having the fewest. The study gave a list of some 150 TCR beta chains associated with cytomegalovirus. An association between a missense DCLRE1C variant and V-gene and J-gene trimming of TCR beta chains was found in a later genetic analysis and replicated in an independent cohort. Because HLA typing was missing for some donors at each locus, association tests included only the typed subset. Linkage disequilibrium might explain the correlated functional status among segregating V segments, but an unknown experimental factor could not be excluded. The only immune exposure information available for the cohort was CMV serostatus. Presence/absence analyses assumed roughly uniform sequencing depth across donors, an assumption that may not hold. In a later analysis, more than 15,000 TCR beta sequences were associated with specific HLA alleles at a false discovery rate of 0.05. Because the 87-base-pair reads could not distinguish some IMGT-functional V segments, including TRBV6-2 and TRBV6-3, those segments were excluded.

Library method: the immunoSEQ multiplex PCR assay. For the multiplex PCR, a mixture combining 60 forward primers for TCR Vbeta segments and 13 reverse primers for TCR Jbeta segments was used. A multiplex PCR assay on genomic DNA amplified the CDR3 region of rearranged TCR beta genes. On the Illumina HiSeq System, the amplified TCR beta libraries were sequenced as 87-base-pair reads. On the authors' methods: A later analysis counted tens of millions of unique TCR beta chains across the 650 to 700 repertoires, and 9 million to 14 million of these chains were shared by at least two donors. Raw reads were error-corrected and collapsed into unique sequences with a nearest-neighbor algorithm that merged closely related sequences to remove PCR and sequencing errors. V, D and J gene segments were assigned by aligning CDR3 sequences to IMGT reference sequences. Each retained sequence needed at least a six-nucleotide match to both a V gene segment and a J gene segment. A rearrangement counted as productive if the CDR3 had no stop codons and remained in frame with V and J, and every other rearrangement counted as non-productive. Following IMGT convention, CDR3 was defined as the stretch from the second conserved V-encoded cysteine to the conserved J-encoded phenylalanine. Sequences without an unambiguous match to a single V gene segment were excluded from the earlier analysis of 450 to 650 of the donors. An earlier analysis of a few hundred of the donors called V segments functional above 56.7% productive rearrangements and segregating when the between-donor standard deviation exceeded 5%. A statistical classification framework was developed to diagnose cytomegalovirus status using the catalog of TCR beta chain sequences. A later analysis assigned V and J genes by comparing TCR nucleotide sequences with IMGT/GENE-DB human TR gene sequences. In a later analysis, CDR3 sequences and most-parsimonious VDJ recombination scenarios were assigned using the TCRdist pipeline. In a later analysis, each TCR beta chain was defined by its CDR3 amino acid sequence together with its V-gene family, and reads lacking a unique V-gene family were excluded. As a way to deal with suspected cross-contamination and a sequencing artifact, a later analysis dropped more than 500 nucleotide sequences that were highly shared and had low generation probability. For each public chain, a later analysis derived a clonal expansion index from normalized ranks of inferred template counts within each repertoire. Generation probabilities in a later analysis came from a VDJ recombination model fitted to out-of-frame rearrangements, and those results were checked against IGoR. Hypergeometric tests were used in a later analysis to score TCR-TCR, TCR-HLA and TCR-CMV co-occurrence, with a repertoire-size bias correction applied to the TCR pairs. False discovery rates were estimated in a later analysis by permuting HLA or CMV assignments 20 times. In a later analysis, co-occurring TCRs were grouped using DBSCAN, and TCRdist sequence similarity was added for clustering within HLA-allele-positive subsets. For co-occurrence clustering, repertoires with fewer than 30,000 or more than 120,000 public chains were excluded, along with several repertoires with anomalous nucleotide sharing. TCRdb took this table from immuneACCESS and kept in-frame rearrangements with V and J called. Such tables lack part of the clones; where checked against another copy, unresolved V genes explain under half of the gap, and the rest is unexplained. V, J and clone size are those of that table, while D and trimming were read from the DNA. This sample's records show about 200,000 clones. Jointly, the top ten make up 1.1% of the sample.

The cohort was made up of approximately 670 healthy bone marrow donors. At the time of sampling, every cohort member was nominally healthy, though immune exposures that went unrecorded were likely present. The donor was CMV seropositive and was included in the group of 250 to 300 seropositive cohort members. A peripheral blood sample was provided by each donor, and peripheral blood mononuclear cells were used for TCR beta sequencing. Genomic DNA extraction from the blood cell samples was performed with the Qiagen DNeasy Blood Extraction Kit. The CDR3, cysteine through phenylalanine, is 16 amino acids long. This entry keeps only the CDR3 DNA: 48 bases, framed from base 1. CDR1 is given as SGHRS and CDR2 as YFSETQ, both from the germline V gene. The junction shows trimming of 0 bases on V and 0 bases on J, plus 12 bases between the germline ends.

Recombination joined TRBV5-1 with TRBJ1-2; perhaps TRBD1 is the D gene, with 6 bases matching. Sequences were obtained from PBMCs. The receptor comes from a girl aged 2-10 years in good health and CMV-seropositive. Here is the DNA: TGCGCCAGCAGCTTGGGTGCGGGGGCCGCTAACTATGGCTACACCTTC. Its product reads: CASSLGAGAANYGYTF.